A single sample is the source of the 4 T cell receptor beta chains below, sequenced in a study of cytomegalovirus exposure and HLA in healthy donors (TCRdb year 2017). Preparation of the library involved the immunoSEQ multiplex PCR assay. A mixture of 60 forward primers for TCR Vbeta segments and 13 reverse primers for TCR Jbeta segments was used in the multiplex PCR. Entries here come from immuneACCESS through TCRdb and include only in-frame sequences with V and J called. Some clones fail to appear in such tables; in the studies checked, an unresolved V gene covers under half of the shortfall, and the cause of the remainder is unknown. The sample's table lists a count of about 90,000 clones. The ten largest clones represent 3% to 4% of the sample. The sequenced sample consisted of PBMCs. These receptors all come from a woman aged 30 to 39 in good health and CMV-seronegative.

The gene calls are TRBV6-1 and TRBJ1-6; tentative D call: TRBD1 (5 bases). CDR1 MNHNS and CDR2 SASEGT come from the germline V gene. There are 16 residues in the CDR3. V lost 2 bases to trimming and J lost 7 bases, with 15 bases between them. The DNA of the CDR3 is TGTGCCAGCAGTGAAAGGGCGGGACTCTTCAATTCACCCCTCCACTTT. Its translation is CASSERAGLFNSPLHF.

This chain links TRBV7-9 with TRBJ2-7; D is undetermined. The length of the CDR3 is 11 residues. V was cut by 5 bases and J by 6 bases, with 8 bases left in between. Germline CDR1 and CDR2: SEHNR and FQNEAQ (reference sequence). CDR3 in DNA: TGTGCCAGCAGCCAGGCCGGCGAGCAGTACTTC. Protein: CASSQAGEQYF.

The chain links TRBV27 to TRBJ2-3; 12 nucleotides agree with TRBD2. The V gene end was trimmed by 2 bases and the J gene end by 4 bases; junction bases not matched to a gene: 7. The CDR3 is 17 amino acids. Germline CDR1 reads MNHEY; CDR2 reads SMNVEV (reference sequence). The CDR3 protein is CASSLGLAGGIADTQYF. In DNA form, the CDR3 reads TGTGCCAGCAGTTTAGGCCTAGCGGGAGGGATCGCAGATACGCAGTATTTT.

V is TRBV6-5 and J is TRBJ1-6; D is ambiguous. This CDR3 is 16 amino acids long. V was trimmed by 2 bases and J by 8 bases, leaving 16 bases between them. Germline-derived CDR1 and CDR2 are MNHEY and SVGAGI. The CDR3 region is CASSYDVGRMDSPLHF. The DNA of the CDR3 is TGTGCCAGCAGTTACGATGTAGGGAGGATGGATTCACCCCTCCACTTT.